This T cell receptor (beta chain) was sequenced for a study of blood T cells in healthy people across ages. General observations from the study: Diversity of TCR beta per million T cells declined in a roughly linear way with age. Strong correlation linked observed beta diversity and percent naive T cells.

Turning to this clonotype: The antigen remains undetermined. One base away lies a much larger clone, so this may be a sequencing read error.

The CDR3 runs to 13 residues. Germline CDR1 reads DFQATT; CDR2 reads SNEGSKA (reference sequence). A J-beta primer mix and a sample-barcoded 5' primer were used in a second PCR of about 7 to 12 cycles. Using its own MiXCR run on the 5' RACE reads, TCRdb lists one record per CDR3 protein. Of more than 800,000 distinct CDR3 sequences listed, around 28% are singletons. The J gene is TRBJ2-1, the V gene TRBV20-1; D is possibly TRBD1 (5 bases). Near its end, the DNA agrees better with TRBJ2-7, so the J call may be wrong. Material for sequencing was blood. This TCR came from a woman aged 80 or over in good health. Written as DNA, the CDR3 is TGCAGTGCTCCCAGGGCTCCTGGCAATGAGCAGTACTTC. Amino acid sequence: CSAPRAPGNEQYF.